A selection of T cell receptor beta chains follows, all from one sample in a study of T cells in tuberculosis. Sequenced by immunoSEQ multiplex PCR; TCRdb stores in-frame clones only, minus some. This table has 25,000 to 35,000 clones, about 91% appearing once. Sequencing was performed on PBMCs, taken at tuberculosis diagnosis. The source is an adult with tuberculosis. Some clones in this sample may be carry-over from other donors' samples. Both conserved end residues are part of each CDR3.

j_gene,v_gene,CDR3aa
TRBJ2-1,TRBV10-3,CAISEGGGGHEQFF
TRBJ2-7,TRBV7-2,CASSWGTGGGQYF
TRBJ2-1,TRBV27,CASSRFTGTSGLNEQFF
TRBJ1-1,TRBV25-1,CASSEYSGANTEAFF
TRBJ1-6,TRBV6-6,CASSYTGTAAPLHF
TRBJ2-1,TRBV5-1,CASSLEAGRAYNEQFF
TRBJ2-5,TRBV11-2,CASSFHIIQETQYF
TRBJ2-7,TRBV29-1,CSVGGQGASYEQYF
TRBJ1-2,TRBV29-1,CSVDSGGGYTF
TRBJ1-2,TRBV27,CASSLSGEVDGYTF
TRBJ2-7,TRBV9,CASSVVWGGEQYF
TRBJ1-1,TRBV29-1,CSVEPRTGKGVNTEAFF
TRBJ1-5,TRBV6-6,CASSYRRSNQPQHF
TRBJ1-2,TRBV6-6,CASSYSTGQQGYTF
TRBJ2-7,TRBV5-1,CASSLARTSGYEQYF
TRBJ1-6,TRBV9,CASSGQGKGSPLHF
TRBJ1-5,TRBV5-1,CASSPGTGYSNQPQHF
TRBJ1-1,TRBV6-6,CASSYGQGAHTEAFF
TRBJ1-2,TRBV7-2,CASSLGTAYGYTF
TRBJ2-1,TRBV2,CASPGGSPYNEQFF
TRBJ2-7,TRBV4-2,CASSQDAGAYYEQYF
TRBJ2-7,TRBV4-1,CASSQDRRDREGLGCREQYF
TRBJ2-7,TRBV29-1,CSVSWSSGVYEQYF
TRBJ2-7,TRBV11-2,CASSHGLARDYEQYF
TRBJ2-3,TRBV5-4,CASQRGLSTDTQYF
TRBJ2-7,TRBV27,CASRDRGHEQYF
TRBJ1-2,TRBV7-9,CASSLGDSYYGYTF
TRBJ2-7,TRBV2,CATGLAGYTYEQYF
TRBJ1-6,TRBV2,CASRQSPGQGPQPLHF
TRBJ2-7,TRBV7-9,CASSLEDREHYEQYF
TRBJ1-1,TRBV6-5,CASSYGMGAFGEAFF
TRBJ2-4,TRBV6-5,CRTGDKNIQYF
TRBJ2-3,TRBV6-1,CATTSGRTDTQYF
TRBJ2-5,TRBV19,CASSTPPGQRELETQYF
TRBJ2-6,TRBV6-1,CASRPKGAGANVLTF
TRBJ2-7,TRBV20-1,CSGSRLDEQYF
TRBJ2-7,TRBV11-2,CASSSTVGHSYEQYF
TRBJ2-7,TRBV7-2,CASSPQGLTATGLEQYF
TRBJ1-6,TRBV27,CASSPTRTGNFVLLHF
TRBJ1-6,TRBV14,CASSQVRGLGSPLHF
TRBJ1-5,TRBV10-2,CASRDGGGQPQHF
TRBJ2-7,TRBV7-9,CASRPDTGGEQYF
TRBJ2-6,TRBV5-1,CASSRGVTGQGAGGANVLTF
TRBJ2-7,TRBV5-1,CASRYAGEQYF
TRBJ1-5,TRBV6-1,CASSVRQGDIIRGNQPQHF
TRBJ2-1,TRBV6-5,CASSYGSGSYNEQFF
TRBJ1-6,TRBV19,CASSIDDTDINSPLHF
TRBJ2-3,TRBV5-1,CASSSVPLAGGVFTQYF
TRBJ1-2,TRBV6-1,CASSVVSTGFSYTF
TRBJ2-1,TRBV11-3,CASSARDSSYNEQFF
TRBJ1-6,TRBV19,CATHGRSSYNSPLHF
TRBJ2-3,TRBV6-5,CASSYSDREDTQYF
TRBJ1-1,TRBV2,CASSDASGTPNTEAFF
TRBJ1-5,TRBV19,CASSMDRDMHQPQHF
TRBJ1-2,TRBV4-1,CASSQEGQESYGYTF
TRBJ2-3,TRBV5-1,CASSTSGDYTDTQYF